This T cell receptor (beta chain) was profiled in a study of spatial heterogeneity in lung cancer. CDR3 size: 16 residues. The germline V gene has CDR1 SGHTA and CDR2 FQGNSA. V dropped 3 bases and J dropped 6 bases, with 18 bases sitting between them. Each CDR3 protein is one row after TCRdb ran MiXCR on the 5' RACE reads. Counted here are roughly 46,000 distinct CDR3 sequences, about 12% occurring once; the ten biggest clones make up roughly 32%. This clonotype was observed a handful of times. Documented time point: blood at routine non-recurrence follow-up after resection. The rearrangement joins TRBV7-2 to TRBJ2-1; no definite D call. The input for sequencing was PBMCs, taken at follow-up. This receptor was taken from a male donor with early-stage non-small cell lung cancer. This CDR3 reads CASSFFTARPSNEQFF. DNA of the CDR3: TGTGCCAGCAGCTTTTTCACGGCGCGGCCCAGCAATGAGCAGTTCTTC.